The 14 T cell receptor beta chains in this list originate from one sample, sequenced in a study of blood T cell repertoires in COVID-19. Measured with immunoSEQ multiplex PCR; TCRdb has only the in-frame clones, and not every one. There are over 50,000 clones in the sample; about nine tenths occur only once, and under 3.5% lies in the top ten. What was sequenced was peripheral blood. These receptors all stem from a man older than 75 with acute or convalescent COVID-19.

V and J are TRBV29-1 and TRBJ1-5, with TRBD1 identical over 7 bases. Germline V gene data show CDR1 as SQVTM and CDR2 as ANQGSEA. CDR3 size: 14 residues. V trimming: 6 bases; J trimming: 4 bases; junction bases outside the gene matches: 9. The CDR3 DNA sequence: TGCAGCGTAGGGGGGACAGTCCCAAATCAGCCCCAGCATTTT. It specifies CSVGGTVPNQPQHF. The full variable domain, with the rest looked up from reference TRBV29-1 and TRBJ1-5, is SAVISQKPSRDICQRGTSLTIQCQVDSQVTMMFWYRQQPGQSLTLIATANQGSEATYESGFVIDKFPISRPNLTFSTLTVSNMSPEDSSIYLCSVGGTVPNQPQHFGDGTRLSIL.

This chain connects TRBV21-1 to TRBJ1-1; whether TRBD1, the table's D call, matches the DNA was not checked. TRBV21-1 is flagged as a pseudogene. This CDR3 spans 17 amino acids. CDR3 DNA sequence: TGTGCCAGCAGCAAAGAGGACAGGGGGCCAATGAACACTGAAGCTTTCTTT. Translated, it gives CASSKEDRGPMNTEAFF.

This chain connects TRBV20-1 to TRBJ1-2, with D possibly TRBD1 on 5 matching bases. The CDR3 is made up of 12 amino acids. Germline lookup yields CDR1 DFQATT and CDR2 SNEGSKA (reference sequence). V dropped 6 bases and J dropped 5 bases, with 13 bases sitting between them. The CDR3 reads CSASGPGYGYTF. Here the CDR3 DNA reads TGCAGTGCAAGTGGGCCAGGGTATGGCTACACCTTC.

This clone was seen a single time. The rearrangement links TRBV6-5 to TRBJ2-3; weak D call: TRBD1 (6 bases). The germline CDR1 and CDR2 sequences are MNHEY and SVGAGI. Trimming pared 5 bases from V and 3 bases from J, leaving 12 bases between. The CDR3 is made up of 14 amino acids. The CDR3 region is CASSPGQWTDTQYF. The CDR3, as DNA: TGTGCCAGCAGTCCTGGACAGTGGACAGATACGCAGTATTTT.

The CDR3 DNA sequence: TGTGCCAGCAGCTTATGGGGCGATGAAGCTTTCTTT. As protein: CASSLWGDEAFF. This chain joins TRBV7-8 and TRBJ1-1; the D gene is possibly TRBD1 (5 bases). CDR3 length: 12 residues. V lost 2 bases, J lost 7 bases, and 8 bases lay in between. Germline V gene sequence: CDR1 SGHVS, CDR2 FQNEAQ.

The CDR3 DNA sequence: TGTGCCAGCAGCCAAGGGGGGCAGGGGTCCTCCTACAATGAGCAGTTCTTC. It translates to CASSQGGQGSSYNEQFF. The rearrangement links TRBV14 to TRBJ2-1; tentative D call: TRBD1 (6 bases). The V gene's germline CDR1 is SGHDN and CDR2 FVKESK. The germline V and J ends were trimmed by 1 base and 0 bases, with 13 bases remaining between them. The CDR3 is made up of 17 amino acids.

The chain couples TRBV7-2 to TRBJ2-5; TRBD1 aligns across 11 bases. This CDR3 spans 17 amino acids. The junction had 6 bases not matched to a gene; V was cut back by 2 bases and J by 1 base. Looked up from germline, CDR1 is SGHTA and CDR2 is FQGNSA. In nucleotides, the CDR3 is TGTGCCAGCAGCTTATATCGGACAGGGGGCCTCCAAGAGACCCAGTACTTC. Its protein is CASSLYRTGGLQETQYF.

The rearrangement joins TRBV4-1 to TRBJ2-7, with 10 bases aligning to TRBD2. V shed 2 bases, J shed 0 bases, and the junction held 4 bases outside the gene matches. CDR1 MGHRA and CDR2 YSYEKL come from the germline V gene. The CDR3 is 16 amino acids. CDR3: CASSQQGLASSYEQYF. CDR3 coding DNA: TGCGCCAGCAGCCAACAGGGACTAGCGAGCTCCTACGAGCAGTACTTC.

The chain recombines TRBV7-3 with TRBJ2-7, with 8 bases aligning to TRBD1. V was pared by 3 bases and J by 7 bases, with 5 bases of the junction left unmatched. The CDR3 sequence is 13 residues long. Germline CDR1 SGHTA, CDR2 FQGTGA. The CDR3 DNA reads as TGTGCCAGCAGCTTGATTACAGGGGGGGAGCAGTACTTC. This encodes CASSLITGGEQYF.

For this clone: The identical CDR3 is also encoded by other nucleotide sequences in the sample. The chain has TRBV30 and TRBJ2-3, with 11 positions matching TRBD2. V trimming: 3 bases; J trimming: 3 bases; junction bases outside the gene matches: 5. The CDR3 has 15 residues. CDR1 and CDR2 (germline): GTSNPN, SVGIG (reference sequence). CDR3 nucleotides: TGTGCCTGGAGGAGGCTAGCGGGGGGAACAGATACGCAGTATTTT. It encodes CAWRRLAGGTDTQYF.

The CDR3 spells CASSQTSGGPQETQYF. CDR3 DNA sequence: TGTGCCAGTAGTCAGACTAGCGGGGGGCCCCAAGAGACCCAGTACTTC. The rearrangement joins TRBV19 to TRBJ2-5; the match to TRBD2 covers 13 bases. Unmatched junction bases numbered 4, after V lost 5 bases and J lost 1 base. Germline V gene sequence: CDR1 LNHDA, CDR2 SQIVND (reference sequence). The CDR3 has 16 residues.

This clone was seen only a few times. J is TRBJ1-5 and V is TRBV4-2; D gene uncertain. Germline values: CDR1 LGHNA, CDR2 YNFKEQ. The CDR3 is 15 amino acids. The V and J ends lost 0 bases and 12 bases respectively, with 18 bases between them. CDR3 residues: CASSQELGSGVLQHF. In nucleotides, the CDR3 is TGTGCCAGCAGCCAAGAACTAGGCTCCGGAGTACTCCAGCATTTT.

This chain connects TRBV19 to TRBJ1-5; 9 bases align to TRBD1. V gave up 7 bases and J gave up 5 bases; unmatched junction bases: 9. This CDR3 has 15 residues. CDR1 LNHDA and CDR2 SQIVND come from the germline V gene (reference sequence). The DNA for the CDR3 is TGTGCCAGTACTCGGGAGGACAGGGGTTATCAGCCCCAGCATTTT. Its protein product is CASTREDRGYQPQHF.

Concerning this clone itself: Germline and junction disagree at one end, which may indicate a read error. This sequence joins TRBV13 and TRBJ1-4; D call uncertain. Germline loops: CDR1 PRHDT, CDR2 FYEKMQ (reference sequence). This CDR3 has 16 amino acids. The CDR3 loop reads CASSLGGSGTNEKLFF. The DNA for the CDR3 is TGTGCCAGCAGCCTAGGTGGGTCCGGGACTAATGAAAAACTGTTTTTT.